This T cell receptor (beta chain) was observed in a study of blood T cell repertoires in COVID-19. Looking at the study overall: Samples representing acute and convalescent COVID-19 were sourced from the United States, Italy and Spain. PBMCs, B-cell-depleted T cells, or T cells provided the cDNA or gDNA that made up the material.

The CDR3 has 15 residues. Germline lookup yields CDR1 SGHNT and CDR2 YYREEE (reference sequence). J gave up 5 bases and V 6 bases, and 7 bases lay outside the gene matches. Per the authors' pipeline: Nucleated cell counts were estimated from reference gene primer amplification. The data were produced by immunoSEQ multiplex PCR, yet TCRdb's version contains in-frame clones alone and is incomplete. V and J calls and clone size follow that table, whereas D and trimming were derived from the DNA. In the table there are roughly 100,000 clones, just under 85% of which are singletons. Sequenced input: peripheral blood. The chain has TRBV5-4 and TRBJ2-3, with TRBD2 matching over 12 bases. This receptor was taken from a man aged 35 to 55 with active or convalescent COVID-19. CDR3 in amino acids: CASTPLAGGGDTQYF. Written as DNA, the CDR3 is TGTGCCAGCACCCCTCTAGCGGGGGGGGGAGATACGCAGTATTTT.